The source of this TCR beta chain is a study of OX40 agonist ivuxolimab in advanced cancers. Study-wide context: All patients had ivuxolimab intravenously every 2 weeks at 0.01 to 10 mg/kg. Recorded diagnoses for dose-escalation patients were hepatocellular carcinoma, melanoma, renal cell or head and neck cancer.

This CDR3 has 17 residues. Germline loops: CDR1 MGHRA, CDR2 YSYEKL. V was cut by 3 bases and J by 5 bases, with 19 bases left in between. A remark on this clone: Its antigen is not identified.

Study outcomes and limitations: Both blood CD4+ and CD8+ T cells showed clonal growth by week 6 at 0.1 to 3.0 mg/kg.

The data were produced by immunoSEQ multiplex PCR, yet TCRdb's version contains in-frame clones alone and is incomplete. The table has around 62,000 clones, 75% to 80% seen once. V usage is TRBV4-1 and J usage is TRBJ2-2; no clear D gene. This clonotype was sampled from an adult with an advanced solid tumor such as melanoma, head and neck, liver or kidney cancer. Here the sequenced sample was CD4+ or CD8+ T cells sorted from blood, taken in a trial of the OX40 agonist ivuxolimab. Here the CDR3 reads CASSQKGLADRTGELFF. CDR3 in DNA: TGCGCCAGCAGCCAGAAGGGATTAGCCGATCGTACCGGGGAGCTGTTTTTT.